One sample yielded the 16 T cell receptor beta chains listed below, sequenced in a study of early T cells in non-severe SARS-CoV-2 infection. TCRdb fed the 5' RACE reads into MiXCR, producing one record per CDR3 protein. The table has around 78,000 distinct CDR3 sequences, 11% to 15% seen once. The specimen sequenced was whole blood. The receptors here all came from an adult who was a healthcare worker with PCR-confirmed SARS-CoV-2 infection or an uninfected control (not recorded which).

This clonotype was seen only a few times. The chain links TRBV10-3 to TRBJ2-2; 8 bases are shared with TRBD2. This CDR3 contains 18 residues. V was clipped by 4 bases and J by 0 bases; unmatched bases: 10. From germline, CDR1 is ENHRY and CDR2 SYGVKD. CDR3 protein: CAISGVSGSQSNTGELFF. The CDR3 DNA sequence: TGTGCCATCAGTGGCGTCAGCGGGAGTCAATCGAACACCGGGGAGCTGTTTTTT.

This clonotype appeared a few times. The chain is built from TRBV18 and TRBJ2-7, with D perhaps TRBD1 or TRBD2 (7 bases each). Deletions cut 5 bases from V and 3 bases from J, with 20 bases between. This CDR3 is 16 amino acids long. Germline V CDR1 and CDR2: KGHSH, LQKENI. The CDR3 here is CASSSEGQREGYEQYF. CDR3 coding DNA: TGTGCCAGCTCATCCGAGGGACAGAGGGAGGGCTACGAGCAGTACTTC.

The table lists this clonotype with many counts. The rearrangement uses TRBV7-2 and TRBJ2-7; D uncertain. Germline assignment: CDR1 SGHTA and CDR2 FQGNSA. The CDR3 has 12 residues. Trimming took 1 base from V and 6 from J, leaving 7 bases between them. The CDR3 DNA sequence: TGTGCCAGCAGCTTAGGTATTCTCGAGCAGTACTTC. Protein product: CASSLGILEQYF.

Regarding this clonotype: The junction shows a germline mismatch at one end, possibly a read error. This rearrangement joins TRBV6-5 to TRBJ2-2; D call uncertain. The CDR3 totals 12 residues. Germline V gives CDR1 MNHEY, CDR2 SVGAGI. In DNA, the CDR3 is TGTGCCAGCACCAAGAGCACCCGGGAGCTGTTTTTT. Amino acids: CASTKSTRELFF.

The chain recombines TRBV29-1 with TRBJ2-1; the D is unclear. The V gene lost 8 bases and the J gene lost 4 bases, with 12 bases spanning the gap. Germline V gene sequence: CDR1 SQVTM, CDR2 ANQGSEA. This CDR3 comprises 12 residues. The CDR3 is CSFGSPYNEQFF. CDR3 sequence (DNA): TGCAGCTTTGGTAGTCCGTACAATGAGCAGTTCTTC.

Only a few counts were recorded for this clonotype. This chain joins TRBV6-6 and TRBJ2-7; tentative D call: TRBD2 (6 bases). The CDR3 is made up of 19 amino acids. Per the germline V gene, CDR1 is MNHNY and CDR2 is SVGAGI (reference sequence). The V end lost 1 base, the J end lost 0 bases, and 22 bases lay between the germline ends. The CDR3 reads CASSYYVGGTGRHSYEQYF. The CDR3, as DNA: TGTGCCAGCAGTTACTACGTAGGTGGAACTGGGAGGCACTCCTACGAGCAGTACTTC.

This sequence joins TRBV20-1 and TRBJ2-4, with unresolved D. V was pared by 6 bases and J by 3 bases, with 15 bases between. This CDR3 contains 14 residues. Germline CDR1 reads DFQATT; CDR2 reads SNEGSKA (reference sequence). The DNA for the CDR3 is TGCAGTGCGATCGATGTATTTGGCAAAAACATTCAGTACTTC. Its protein is CSAIDVFGKNIQYF.

V gene TRBV29-1 combines with J gene TRBJ2-7, with D possibly TRBD1 on 6 matching bases. Germline V gene lookup returns CDR1 SQVTM and CDR2 ANQGSEA. The CDR3 sequence is 12 residues long. V was cut by 5 bases and J by 2 bases, with 10 bases left in between. This CDR3 reads CSVMDSPYEQYF. CDR3 nucleotides: TGCAGCGTTATGGACAGTCCCTACGAGCAGTACTTC.

This clonotype was picked up a small number of times. The chain links TRBV29-1 to TRBJ2-1; 8 nucleotides line up with TRBD1. This CDR3 region has 17 residues. The germline V gene encodes CDR1 SQVTM and CDR2 ANQGSEA. The ends lost 2 bases at V and 0 bases at J; junction bases unmatched: 9. DNA of the CDR3: TGCAGCGTTGAACCCCAGGACAGGGCCCTCTCCTACAATGAGCAGTTCTTC. The encoded protein is CSVEPQDRALSYNEQFF.

This clonotype was observed a few times. The chain joins TRBV9 to TRBJ2-3, with D unresolved. The CDR3 sequence is 20 residues long. V gave up 0 bases and J gave up 3 bases, with 26 bases separating them. Per germline, CDR1 SGDLS and CDR2 YYNGEE. The CDR3 coding sequence is TGTGCCAGCAGCGTAGAAGGAGACTTCCCCCTGTTCGGTGATACAGATACGCAGTATTTT. Protein product: CASSVEGDFPLFGDTDTQYF.

This clonotype showed up just a few times. The chain employs TRBV5-6 and TRBJ2-1, with D possibly TRBD1 on 6 matching bases. Germline CDR1 reads SGHDT; CDR2 reads YYEEEE. This CDR3 has 17 amino acids. Trimming stripped 2 bases from V and 2 bases from J, with 17 bases between. CDR3 loop: CASSFDRLRDTYNEQFF. The CDR3, as DNA: TGTGCCAGCAGCTTTGATAGATTGAGGGACACCTACAATGAGCAGTTCTTC.

This clonotype has ten or more counts. The chain couples TRBV4-2 to TRBJ2-2; TRBD2 matches at 10 bases. CDR1 and CDR2 (germline): LGHNA, YNFKEQ. The V gene end was trimmed by 4 bases and the J gene end by 3 bases; junction bases not matched to a gene: 5. The CDR3 length is 16 residues. The CDR3 DNA reads as TGTGCCAGCAGCCTACTAGCGGGGACCGACACCGGGGAGCTGTTTTTT. Encoded protein: CASSLLAGTDTGELFF.

The chain carries TRBV27 and TRBJ2-3; TRBD2 might be the D (5 bases). Trimming removed 8 bases from V and 7 bases from J, with 10 bases in between. The germline V gene encodes CDR1 MNHEY and CDR2 SMNVEV (reference sequence). This CDR3 contains 11 residues. CDR3 amino acids: CASGLGYTQYF. The CDR3 nucleotides are TGTGCCAGCGGACTCGGATATACGCAGTATTTT.

The chain combines TRBV11-2 with TRBJ2-3; D is uncertain. There are 11 residues in the CDR3. Trimming took off 3 bases at V and 6 bases at J, with 4 bases between the two ends. Germline CDR1 is SGHAT and CDR2 is FQNNGV. The CDR3 region has the DNA TGTGCCAGCAGCTTCCAGGATACGCAGTATTTT. Translation: CASSFQDTQYF.

A few counts support this clonotype. The rearrangement links TRBV6-1 to TRBJ2-6; tentatively, D is TRBD1 (6 bases). Trimming cost V 6 bases and J 1 base, with 19 bases left between them. The CDR3 consists of 18 residues. In germline, CDR1 is MNHNS, CDR2 SASEGT. CDR3 sequence (DNA): TGTGCCAGCAGGAAATCTCAGGGGTATTTATCTGGGGCCAACGTCCTGACTTTC. This sequence encodes CASRKSQGYLSGANVLTF.

Ten or more counts support this clonotype. This sequence joins TRBV3-1 and TRBJ1-1; D remains unclear. Trimming stripped 2 bases from V and 1 base from J, with 8 bases between. This CDR3 has 14 amino acids. From germline, CDR1 is LGHDT and CDR2 YNNKEL (reference sequence). The CDR3 is CASSQNRGNTEAFF. The DNA of the CDR3 is TGTGCCAGCAGCCAAAACCGGGGGAACACTGAAGCTTTCTTT.